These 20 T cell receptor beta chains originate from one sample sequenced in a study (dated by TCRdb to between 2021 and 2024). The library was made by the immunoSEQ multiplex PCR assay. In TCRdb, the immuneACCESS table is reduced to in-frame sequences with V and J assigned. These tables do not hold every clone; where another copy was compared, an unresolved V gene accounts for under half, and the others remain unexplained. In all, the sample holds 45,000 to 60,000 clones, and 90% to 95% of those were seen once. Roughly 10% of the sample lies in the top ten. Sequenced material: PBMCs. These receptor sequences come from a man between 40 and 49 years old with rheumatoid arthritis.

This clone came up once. The CDR3 DNA follows: TGTGCCAGCAGTTACCGGGACAGGGCGGTTGAAAAACTGTTTTTT. This encodes CASSYRDRAVEKLFF. The V gene is TRBV6-5, the J gene TRBJ1-4, with 9 positions matching TRBD1. This CDR3 contains 15 residues. Losses at the gene ends were 2 bases for V and 7 bases for J; bases not matched to a gene: 5. The germline gives CDR1 MNHEY, CDR2 SVGAGI.

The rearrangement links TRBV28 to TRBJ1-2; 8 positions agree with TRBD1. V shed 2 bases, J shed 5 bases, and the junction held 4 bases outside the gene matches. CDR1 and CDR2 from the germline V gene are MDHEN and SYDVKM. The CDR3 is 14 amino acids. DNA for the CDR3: TGTGCCAGCAGTTTACGGACAGGGTCTTATGGCTACACCTTC. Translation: CASSLRTGSYGYTF.

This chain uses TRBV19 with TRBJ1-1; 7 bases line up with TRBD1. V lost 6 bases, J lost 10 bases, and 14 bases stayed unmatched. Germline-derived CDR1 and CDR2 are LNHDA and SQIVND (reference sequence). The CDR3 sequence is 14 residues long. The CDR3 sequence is CASRRPGQTRGAFF. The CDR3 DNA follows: TGTGCCAGTAGAAGACCGGGACAGACCCGAGGAGCTTTCTTT.

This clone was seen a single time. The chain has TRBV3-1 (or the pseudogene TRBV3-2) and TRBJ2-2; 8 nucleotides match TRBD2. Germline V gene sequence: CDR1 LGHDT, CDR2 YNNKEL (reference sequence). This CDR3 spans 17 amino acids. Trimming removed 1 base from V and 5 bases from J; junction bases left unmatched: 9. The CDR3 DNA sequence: TGTGCCAGCAGCCAAGGACTGGCGGGGGGCGAGACCGGGGAGCTGTTTTTT. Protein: CASSQGLAGGETGELFF.

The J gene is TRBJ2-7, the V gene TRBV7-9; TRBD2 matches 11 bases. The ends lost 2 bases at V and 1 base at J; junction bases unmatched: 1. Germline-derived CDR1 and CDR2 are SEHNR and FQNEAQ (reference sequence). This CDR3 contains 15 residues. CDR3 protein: CASSLTSGRSYEQYF. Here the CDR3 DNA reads TGTGCCAGCAGCTTAACTAGCGGGAGATCCTACGAGCAGTACTTC.

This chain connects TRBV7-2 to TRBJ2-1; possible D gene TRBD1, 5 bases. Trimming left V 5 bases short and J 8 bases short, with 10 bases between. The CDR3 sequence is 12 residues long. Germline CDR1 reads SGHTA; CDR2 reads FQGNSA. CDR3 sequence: CASSTDRYEQFF. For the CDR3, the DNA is TGTGCCAGCAGCACCGACAGATATGAGCAGTTCTTC. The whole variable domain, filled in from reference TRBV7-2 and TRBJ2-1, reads GAGVSQSPSNKVTEKGKDVELRCDPISGHTALYWYRQSLGQGLEFLIYFQGNSAPDKSGLPSDRFSAERTGGSVSTLTIQRTQQEDSAVYLCASSTDRYEQFFGPGTRLTVL.

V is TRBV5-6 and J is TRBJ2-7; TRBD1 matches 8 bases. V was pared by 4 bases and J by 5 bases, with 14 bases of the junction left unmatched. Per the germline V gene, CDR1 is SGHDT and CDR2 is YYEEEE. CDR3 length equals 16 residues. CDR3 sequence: CASSQGHRGLLDEQYF. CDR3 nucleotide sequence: TGTGCCAGCAGCCAGGGACACAGGGGGTTATTGGACGAGCAGTACTTC.

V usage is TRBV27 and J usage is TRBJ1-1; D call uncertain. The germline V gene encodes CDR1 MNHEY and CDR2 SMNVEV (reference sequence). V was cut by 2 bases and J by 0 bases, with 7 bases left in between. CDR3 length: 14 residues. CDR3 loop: CASSLGRMNTEAFF. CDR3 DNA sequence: TGTGCCAGCAGTTTAGGCAGAATGAACACTGAAGCTTTCTTT.

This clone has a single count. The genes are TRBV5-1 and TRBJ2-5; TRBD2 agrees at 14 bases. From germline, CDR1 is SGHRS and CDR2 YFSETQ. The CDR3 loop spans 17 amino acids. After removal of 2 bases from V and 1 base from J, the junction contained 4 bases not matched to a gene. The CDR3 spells CASSFGLAGGSQETQYF. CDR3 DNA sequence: TGCGCCAGCAGCTTTGGACTAGCGGGGGGTTCCCAAGAGACCCAGTACTTC.

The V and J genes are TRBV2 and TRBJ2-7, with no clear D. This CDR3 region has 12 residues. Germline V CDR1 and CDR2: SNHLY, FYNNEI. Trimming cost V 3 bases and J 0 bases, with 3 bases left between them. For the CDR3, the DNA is TGTGCCAGCAGTGACCGCTCCTACGAGCAGTACTTC. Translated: CASSDRSYEQYF.

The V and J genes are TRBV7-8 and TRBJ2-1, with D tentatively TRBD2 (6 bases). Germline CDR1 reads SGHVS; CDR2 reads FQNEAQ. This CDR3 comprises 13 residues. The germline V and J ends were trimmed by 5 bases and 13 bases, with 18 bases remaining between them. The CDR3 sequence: CASSPEEGRDQFF. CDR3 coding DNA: TGTGCCAGCAGCCCCGAGGAGGGTAGGGACCAGTTCTTC. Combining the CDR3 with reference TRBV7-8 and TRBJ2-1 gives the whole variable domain GAGVSQSPRYKVAKRGQDVALRCDPISGHVSLFWYQQALGQGPEFLTYFQNEAQLDKSGLPSDRFFAERPEGSVSTLKIQRTQQEDSAVYLCASSPEEGRDQFFGPGTRLTVL.

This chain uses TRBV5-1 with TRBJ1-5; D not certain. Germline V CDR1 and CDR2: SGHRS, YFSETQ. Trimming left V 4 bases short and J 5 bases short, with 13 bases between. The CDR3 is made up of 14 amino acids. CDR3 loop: CASSTGAGYQPQHF. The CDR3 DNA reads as TGCGCCAGCAGCACCGGAGCAGGCTATCAGCCCCAGCATTTT.

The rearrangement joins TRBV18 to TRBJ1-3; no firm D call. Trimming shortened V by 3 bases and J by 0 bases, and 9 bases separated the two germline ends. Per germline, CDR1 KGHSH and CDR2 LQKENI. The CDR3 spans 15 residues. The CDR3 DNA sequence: TGTGCCAGCTCACCCGGACTCAACTCTGGAAACACCATATATTTT. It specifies CASSPGLNSGNTIYF.

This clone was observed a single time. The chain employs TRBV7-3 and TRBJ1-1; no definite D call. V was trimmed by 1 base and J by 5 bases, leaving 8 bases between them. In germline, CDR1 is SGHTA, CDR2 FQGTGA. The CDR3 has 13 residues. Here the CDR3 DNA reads TGTGCCAGCAGCTTAATTGCGGAAACTGAAGCTTTCTTT. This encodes CASSLIAETEAFF.

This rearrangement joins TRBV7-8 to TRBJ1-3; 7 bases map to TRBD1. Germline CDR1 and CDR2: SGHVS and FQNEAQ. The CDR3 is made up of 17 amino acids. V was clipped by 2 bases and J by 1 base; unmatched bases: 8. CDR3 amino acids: CASSLRSRQGSGNTIYF. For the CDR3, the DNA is TGTGCCAGCAGCTTACGTTCTAGACAGGGATCTGGAAACACCATATATTTT.

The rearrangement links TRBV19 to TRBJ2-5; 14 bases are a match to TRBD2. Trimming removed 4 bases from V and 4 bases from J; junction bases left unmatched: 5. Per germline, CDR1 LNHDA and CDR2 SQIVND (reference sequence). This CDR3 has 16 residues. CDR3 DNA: TGTGCCAGTAGTAGGACTAGCGGGGGGTTCCGAGAGACCCAGTACTTC. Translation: CASSRTSGGFRETQYF.

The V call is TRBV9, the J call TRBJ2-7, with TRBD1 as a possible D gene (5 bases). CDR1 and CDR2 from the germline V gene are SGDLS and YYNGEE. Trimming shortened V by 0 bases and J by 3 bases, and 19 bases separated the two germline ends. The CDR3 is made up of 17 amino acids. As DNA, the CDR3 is TGTGCCAGCAGCGTAGCTTATGCAGGGCCGAGAAGCTACGAGCAGTACTTC. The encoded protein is CASSVAYAGPRSYEQYF.

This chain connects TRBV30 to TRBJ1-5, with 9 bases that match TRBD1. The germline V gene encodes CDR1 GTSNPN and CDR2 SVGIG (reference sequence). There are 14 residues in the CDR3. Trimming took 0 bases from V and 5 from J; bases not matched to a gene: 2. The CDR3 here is CAWSVRQGDQPQHF. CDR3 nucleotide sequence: TGTGCCTGGAGTGTTAGACAGGGGGATCAGCCCCAGCATTTT.

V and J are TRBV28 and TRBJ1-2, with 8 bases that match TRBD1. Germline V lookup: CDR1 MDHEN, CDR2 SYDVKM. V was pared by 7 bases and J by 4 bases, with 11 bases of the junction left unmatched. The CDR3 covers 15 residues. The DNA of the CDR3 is TGTGCCAGCACCCAACCCCCCACAGGGGGCTATGGCTACACCTTC. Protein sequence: CASTQPPTGGYGYTF.

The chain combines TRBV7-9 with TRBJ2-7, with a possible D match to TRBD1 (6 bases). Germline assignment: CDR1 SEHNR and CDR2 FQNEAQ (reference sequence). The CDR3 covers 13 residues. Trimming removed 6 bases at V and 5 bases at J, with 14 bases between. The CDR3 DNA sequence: TGTGCCAGCAGGCAGGGGATTTTTGACGAGCAGTACTTC. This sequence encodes CASRQGIFDEQYF.